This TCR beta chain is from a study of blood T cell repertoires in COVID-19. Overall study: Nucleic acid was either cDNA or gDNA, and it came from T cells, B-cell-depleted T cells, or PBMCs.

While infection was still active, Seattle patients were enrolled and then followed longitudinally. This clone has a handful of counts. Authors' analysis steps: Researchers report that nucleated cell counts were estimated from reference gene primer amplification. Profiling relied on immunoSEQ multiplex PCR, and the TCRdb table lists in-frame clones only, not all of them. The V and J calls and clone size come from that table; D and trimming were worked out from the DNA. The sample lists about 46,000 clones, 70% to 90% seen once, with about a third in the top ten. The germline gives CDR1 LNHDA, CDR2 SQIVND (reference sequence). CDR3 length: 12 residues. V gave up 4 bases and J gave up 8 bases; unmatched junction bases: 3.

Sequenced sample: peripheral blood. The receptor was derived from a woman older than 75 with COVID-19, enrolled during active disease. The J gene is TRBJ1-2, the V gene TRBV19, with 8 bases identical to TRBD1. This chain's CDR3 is CASSNRDRGYTF. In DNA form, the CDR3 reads TGTGCCAGTAGTAACCGGGACAGGGGCTACACCTTC.